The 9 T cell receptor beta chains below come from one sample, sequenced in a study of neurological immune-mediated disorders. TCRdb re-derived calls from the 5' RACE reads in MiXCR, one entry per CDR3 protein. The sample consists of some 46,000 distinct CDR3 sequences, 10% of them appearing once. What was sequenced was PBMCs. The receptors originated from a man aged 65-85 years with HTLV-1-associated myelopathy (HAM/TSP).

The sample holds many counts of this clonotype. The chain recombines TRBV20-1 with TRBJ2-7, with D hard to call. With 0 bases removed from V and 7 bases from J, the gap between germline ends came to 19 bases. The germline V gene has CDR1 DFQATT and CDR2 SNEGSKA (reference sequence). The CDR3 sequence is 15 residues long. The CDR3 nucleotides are TGCAGTGCTAGAGAGCGGAACAGACCCTTGGGAGAGCAGTACTTC. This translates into CSARERNRPLGEQYF.

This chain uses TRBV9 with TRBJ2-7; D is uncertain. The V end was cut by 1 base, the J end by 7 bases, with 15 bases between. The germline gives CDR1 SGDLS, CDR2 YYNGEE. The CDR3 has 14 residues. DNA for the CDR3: TGTGCCAGCAGCGTAACCCAATGGGTGGGAGAGCAGTACTTC. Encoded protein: CASSVTQWVGEQYF.

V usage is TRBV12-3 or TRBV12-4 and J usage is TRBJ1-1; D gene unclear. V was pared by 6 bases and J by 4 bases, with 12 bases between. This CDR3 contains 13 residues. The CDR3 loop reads CASRRGRATEAFF. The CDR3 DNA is TGTGCCAGCAGACGAGGGAGGGCCACTGAAGCTTTCTTT.

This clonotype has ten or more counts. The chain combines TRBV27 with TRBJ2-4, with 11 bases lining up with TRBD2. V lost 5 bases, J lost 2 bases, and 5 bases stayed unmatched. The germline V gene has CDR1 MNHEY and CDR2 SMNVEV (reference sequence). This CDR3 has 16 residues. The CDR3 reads CASSGGTSGTKNIQYF. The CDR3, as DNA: TGTGCCAGCAGTGGAGGGACTAGCGGCACCAAAAACATTCAGTACTTC.

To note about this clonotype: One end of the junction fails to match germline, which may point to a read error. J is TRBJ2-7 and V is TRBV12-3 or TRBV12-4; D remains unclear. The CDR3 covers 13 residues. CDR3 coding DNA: TGTGTCAGCAGTTTAACCCAGTGCCACGAGCAGTACTTC. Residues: CVSSLTQCHEQYF.

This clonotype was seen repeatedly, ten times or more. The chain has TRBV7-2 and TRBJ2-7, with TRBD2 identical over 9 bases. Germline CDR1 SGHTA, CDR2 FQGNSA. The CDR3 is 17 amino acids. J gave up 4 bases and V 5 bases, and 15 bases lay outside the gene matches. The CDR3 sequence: CASSHPGGGRGAYEQYF. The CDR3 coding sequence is TGTGCCAGCAGCCACCCCGGGGGCGGGAGGGGGGCTTACGAGCAGTACTTC.

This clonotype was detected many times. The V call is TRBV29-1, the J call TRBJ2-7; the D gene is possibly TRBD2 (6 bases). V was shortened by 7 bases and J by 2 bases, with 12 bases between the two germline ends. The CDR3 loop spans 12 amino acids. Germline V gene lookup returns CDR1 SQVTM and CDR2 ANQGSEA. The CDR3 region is CSGPTGAYEQYF. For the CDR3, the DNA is TGCAGCGGCCCTACGGGGGCCTACGAGCAGTACTTC.

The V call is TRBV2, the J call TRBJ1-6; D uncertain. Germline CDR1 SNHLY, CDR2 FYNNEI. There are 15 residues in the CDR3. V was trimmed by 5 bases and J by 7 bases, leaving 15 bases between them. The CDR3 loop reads CASSLGGSWNSPLHF. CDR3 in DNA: TGTGCCAGCAGTCTGGGAGGGAGTTGGAATTCACCCCTCCACTTT.

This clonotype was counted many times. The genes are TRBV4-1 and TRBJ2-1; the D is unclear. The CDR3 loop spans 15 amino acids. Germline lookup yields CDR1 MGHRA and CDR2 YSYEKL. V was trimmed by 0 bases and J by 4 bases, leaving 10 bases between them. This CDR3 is CASSQDRLGYNEQFF. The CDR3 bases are TGCGCCAGCAGCCAAGATCGGCTGGGATACAATGAGCAGTTCTTC.